The 20 T cell receptor beta chains presented below share a single source sample, sequenced in a study of blood T cells in healthy people across ages. Alongside a J-beta primer mix, a sample-barcoded 5' primer served in a second PCR lasting roughly 6 to 11 cycles. Each CDR3 protein is one row after TCRdb ran MiXCR on the 5' RACE reads. Of about 780,000 distinct CDR3 sequences listed, around 45% are singletons. The sequenced sample consisted of blood. The source of these receptors is a man older than 75 in good health.

This clonotype was observed a few times. CDR3 DNA sequence: TGCGCCAGCAGCCTTAGACGAGAGGGCTCCTACAATGAGCAGTTCTTC. It specifies CASSLRREGSYNEQFF. The chain combines TRBV5-1 with TRBJ2-1; tentative D call: TRBD2 (5 bases). Germline V gene data show CDR1 as SGHRS and CDR2 as YFSETQ. This CDR3 region has 16 residues. Trimming removed 4 bases from V and 0 bases from J, with 14 bases in between.

This clonotype appeared once. This chain uses TRBV12-3 or TRBV12-4 with TRBJ2-3; tentatively, D is TRBD1 (5 bases). The CDR3 consists of 15 residues. V lost 6 bases, J lost 0 bases, and 13 bases lay in between. The CDR3 DNA follows: TGTGCCAGCAGCCGAGACAGATATAGCACAGATACGCAGTATTTT. Translated, it gives CASSRDRYSTDTQYF.

This clonotype was recorded a few times. The chain employs TRBV3-1 and TRBJ2-7; 7 bases line up with TRBD1. The CDR3 contains 14 residues. Trimming cost V 0 bases and J 8 bases; bases outside gene matches: 7. Germline loops: CDR1 LGHDT, CDR2 YNNKEL (reference sequence). The CDR3 nucleotides read TGTGCCAGCAGCCAAGACCAAGGGGGACAGCAGCAGTACTTC. This codes for CASSQDQGGQQQYF.

The gene calls are TRBV7-3 and TRBJ2-3; 10 positions agree with TRBD2. V was pared by 1 base and J by 4 bases, with 5 bases of the junction left unmatched. Germline V gene sequence: CDR1 SGHTA, CDR2 FQGTGA. The CDR3 has 16 residues. CDR3: CASSLMASGSADTQYF. CDR3 DNA sequence: TGTGCCAGCAGCTTAATGGCTAGCGGGAGCGCAGATACGCAGTATTTT.

The table lists this clonotype with a few counts. The chain carries TRBV19 and TRBJ2-7, with TRBD1 matching 10 bases. From germline, CDR1 is LNHDA and CDR2 SQIVND (reference sequence). The CDR3 totals 14 residues. J gave up 5 bases and V 5 bases, and 6 bases lay outside the gene matches. DNA for the CDR3: TGTGCCAGTAGTTTCGGACAGGGGGTCGACGAGCAGTACTTC. It encodes CASSFGQGVDEQYF.

The rearrangement joins TRBV9 to TRBJ2-1; TRBD1 aligns across 9 bases. Near its end, the DNA agrees better with TRBJ2-7, so the J call may be wrong. The CDR3 runs to 15 residues. Germline-derived CDR1 and CDR2 are SGDLS and YYNGEE. The CDR3 DNA follows: TGTGCCAGCAGCGGACGACAGGGGGAATACAATGAGCAGTACTTC. As protein: CASSGRQGEYNEQYF.

The rearrangement joins TRBV6-1 to TRBJ2-3, with 11 nucleotides matching TRBD2. Germline V gene lookup returns CDR1 MNHNS and CDR2 SASEGT. The CDR3 has 14 residues. Trimming cost V 7 bases and J 2 bases; bases outside gene matches: 2. In DNA form, the CDR3 reads TGTGCCAGCAAACTAGCGGGAGTCACAGATACGCAGTATTTT. Translated, it gives CASKLAGVTDTQYF.

The chain combines TRBV18 with TRBJ2-7, with TRBD2 as a possible D gene (6 bases). Trimming took 4 bases from V and 5 from J, leaving 18 bases between them. There are 15 residues in the CDR3. The germline CDR1 and CDR2 sequences are KGHSH and LQKENI. The CDR3 spells CASSRAGGVMDEQYF. The CDR3 nucleotides are TGTGCCAGCTCACGTGCCGGGGGAGTCATGGACGAGCAGTACTTC.

Details on this clonotype: A read error may be the cause here, since a much bigger clone is one base away. In nucleotides, the CDR3 is TGTGCCATCAGTGAGCCGCAGGGAACCCACAATGAGCAGTACTTC. Translated: CAISEPQGTHNEQYF. The rearrangement links TRBV10-3 to TRBJ2-7, with D perhaps matching TRBD1 (5 bases). The V and J ends lost 2 bases and 7 bases respectively, with 18 bases between them. Germline V gives CDR1 ENHRY, CDR2 SYGVKD. This CDR3 has 15 residues.

This clonotype was counted a few times. This sequence joins TRBV7-2 and TRBJ1-4; TRBD1 is a possible D gene (5 bases). Trimming cost V 5 bases and J 6 bases, with 16 bases left between them. Germline-derived CDR1 and CDR2 are SGHTA and FQGNSA. The length of the CDR3 is 15 residues. The CDR3 region is CASSPVWGVDEKLFF. CDR3 bases: TGTGCCAGCAGCCCAGTGTGGGGCGTTGATGAAAAACTGTTTTTT.

This chain joins TRBV6-5 and TRBJ2-3, with TRBD1 as a possible D gene (6 bases). Germline V gene data show CDR1 as MNHEY and CDR2 as SVGAGI. Trimming stripped 0 bases from V and 4 bases from J, with 20 bases between. The length of the CDR3 is 18 residues. The CDR3 loop reads CASSYSSFQGRVADTQYF. The CDR3 nucleotides are TGTGCCAGCAGTTACTCGAGTTTTCAGGGGCGAGTCGCAGATACGCAGTATTTT.

Only a few counts were recorded for this clonotype. The V gene is TRBV10-3, the J gene TRBJ2-7; D may correspond to TRBD1 or TRBD2 (5 bases each). From germline, CDR1 is ENHRY and CDR2 SYGVKD. The CDR3 totals 14 residues. V lost 7 bases to trimming and J lost 9 bases, with 22 bases between them. In DNA, the CDR3 is TGTGCCATCATTAGGGACGCAGGTGAGGGTCGGCAGTACTTC. As protein: CAIIRDAGEGRQYF.

The rearrangement links TRBV27 to TRBJ2-1; a weak D match, TRBD1 (6 bases). Germline V gene data show CDR1 as MNHEY and CDR2 as SMNVEV (reference sequence). The CDR3 runs 16 residues. Trimming took off 5 bases at V and 0 bases at J, with 14 bases between the two ends. DNA of the CDR3: TGTGCCAGCAGTCTTTCTGGGGACATCTCCTACAATGAGCAGTTCTTC. Its protein is CASSLSGDISYNEQFF.

This clonotype appeared many times. The chain employs TRBV29-1 and TRBJ2-7; D is ambiguous. The germline V gene encodes CDR1 SQVTM and CDR2 ANQGSEA. CDR3 size: 12 residues. With 4 bases removed from V and 6 bases from J, the gap between germline ends came to 13 bases. The CDR3 nucleotides are TGCAGCGTTGTCCGTAGTTACTCCGAGCAGTACTTC. Its protein is CSVVRSYSEQYF.

This clonotype turned up a few times. The junction and the germline gene differ at one end; a read error may be behind it. V and J are TRBV12-3 or TRBV12-4 and TRBJ1-1; D gene uncertain. This CDR3 has 12 amino acids. This CDR3 is CASSYWGTEAFF. CDR3 DNA: TGTGCCAGTAGTTATTGGGGCACTGAAGCTTTCTTT.

The chain joins TRBV7-2 to TRBJ2-7; TRBD2 aligns across 9 bases. The V gene's germline CDR1 is SGHTA and CDR2 FQGNSA. The CDR3 totals 15 residues. V shed 6 bases and J 7 bases; nucleotides not matched to a gene: 13. This CDR3 is CASRVSAGGYNEQYF. For the CDR3, the DNA is TGTGCCAGCAGAGTCTCAGCGGGAGGCTACAATGAGCAGTACTTC.

This clonotype was seen repeatedly, ten times or more. This rearrangement joins TRBV29-1 to TRBJ2-5, with 12 bases lining up with TRBD2. The germline V gene has CDR1 SQVTM and CDR2 ANQGSEA. V trimming: 7 bases; J trimming: 2 bases; junction bases outside the gene matches: 8. CDR3 length equals 15 residues. The CDR3 sequence is CSARTSGTRQETQYF. CDR3 DNA: TGCAGCGCTCGGACTAGCGGGACGCGGCAAGAGACCCAGTACTTC.

This clonotype was seen more than once but under ten times. CDR3 region: CSVVSGYTQETQYF. In DNA form, the CDR3 reads TGCAGCGTTGTGTCGGGATACACCCAAGAGACCCAGTACTTC. The chain couples TRBV29-1 to TRBJ2-5; the D gene is possibly TRBD2 (5 bases). The CDR3 totals 14 residues. Deletions cut 4 bases from V and 1 base from J, with 13 bases between. CDR1 and CDR2 (germline): SQVTM, ANQGSEA.

On this clonotype: An end of the junction differs from the germline gene, which may be a read error. The V and J genes are TRBV7-3 and TRBJ2-5; 7 bases align to TRBD1. The CDR3 consists of 15 residues. The germline V gene encodes CDR1 SGHTA and CDR2 FQGTGA. DNA for the CDR3: TGTACCAGCGGATCGACAGGGTCGGCCCAAGAGACCCAGTACTTC. It encodes CTSGSTGSAQETQYF.

This clonotype was seen a single time. This rearrangement joins TRBV25-1 to TRBJ1-2; 7 nucleotides align to TRBD1. Trimming removed 4 bases from V and 4 bases from J; junction bases left unmatched: 6. CDR3 length: 14 residues. Germline CDR1 and CDR2: MGHDK and SYGVNS. Here the CDR3 DNA reads TGTGCCAGCAGTGCAGGCGGGACAGCCTATGGCTACACCTTC. It codes for CASSAGGTAYGYTF.